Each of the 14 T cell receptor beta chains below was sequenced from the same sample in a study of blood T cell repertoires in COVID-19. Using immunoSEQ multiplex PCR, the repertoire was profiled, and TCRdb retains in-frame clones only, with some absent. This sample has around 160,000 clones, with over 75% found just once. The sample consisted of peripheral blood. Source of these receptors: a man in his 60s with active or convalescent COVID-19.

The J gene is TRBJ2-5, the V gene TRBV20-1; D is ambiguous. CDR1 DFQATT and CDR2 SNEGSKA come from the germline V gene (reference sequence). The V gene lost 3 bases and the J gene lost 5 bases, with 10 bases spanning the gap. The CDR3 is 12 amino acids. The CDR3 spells CSASPSMETQYF. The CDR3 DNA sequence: TGCAGTGCTAGTCCCAGTATGGAGACCCAGTACTTC.

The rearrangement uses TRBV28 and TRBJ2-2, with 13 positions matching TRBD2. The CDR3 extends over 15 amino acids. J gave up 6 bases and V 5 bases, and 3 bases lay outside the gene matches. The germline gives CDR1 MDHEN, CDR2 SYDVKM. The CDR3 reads CASSTGLAGAGELFF. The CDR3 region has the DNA TGTGCCAGCAGTACAGGACTAGCGGGAGCCGGGGAGCTGTTTTTT.

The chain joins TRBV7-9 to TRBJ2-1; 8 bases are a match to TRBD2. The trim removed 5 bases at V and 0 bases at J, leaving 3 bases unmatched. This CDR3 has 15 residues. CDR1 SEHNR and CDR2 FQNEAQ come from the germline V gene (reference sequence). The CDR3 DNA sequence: TGTGCCAGCAGCCCAAGCGGGGGCTCCTACAATGAGCAGTTCTTC. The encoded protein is CASSPSGGSYNEQFF.

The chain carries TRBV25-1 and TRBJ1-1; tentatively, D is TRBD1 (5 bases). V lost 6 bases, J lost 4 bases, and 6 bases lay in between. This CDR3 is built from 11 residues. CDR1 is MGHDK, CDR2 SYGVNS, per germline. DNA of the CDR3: TGTGCCAGCAGGACAGCCACTGAAGCTTTCTTT. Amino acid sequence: CASRTATEAFF.

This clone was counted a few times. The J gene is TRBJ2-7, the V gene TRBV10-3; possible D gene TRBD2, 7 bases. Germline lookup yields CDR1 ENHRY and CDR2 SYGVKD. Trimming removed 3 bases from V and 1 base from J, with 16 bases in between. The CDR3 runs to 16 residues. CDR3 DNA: TGTGCCATCAGTGAAGGGGGGGAGGGCCTATCCTACGAGCAGTACTTC. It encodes CAISEGGEGLSYEQYF.

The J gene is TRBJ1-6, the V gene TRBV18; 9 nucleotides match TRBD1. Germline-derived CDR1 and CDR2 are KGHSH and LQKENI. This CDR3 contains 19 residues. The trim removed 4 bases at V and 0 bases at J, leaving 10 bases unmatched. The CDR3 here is CASSQNRGPRSSYNSPLHF. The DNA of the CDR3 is TGTGCCAGCTCACAGAACAGGGGGCCTAGGAGCTCCTATAATTCACCCCTCCACTTT.

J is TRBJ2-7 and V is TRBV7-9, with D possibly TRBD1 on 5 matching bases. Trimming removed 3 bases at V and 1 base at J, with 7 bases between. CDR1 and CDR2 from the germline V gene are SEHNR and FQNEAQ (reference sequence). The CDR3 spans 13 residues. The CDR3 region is CASSFRGSYEQYF. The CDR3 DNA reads TGTGCCAGCAGCTTTAGGGGATCCTACGAGCAGTACTTC.

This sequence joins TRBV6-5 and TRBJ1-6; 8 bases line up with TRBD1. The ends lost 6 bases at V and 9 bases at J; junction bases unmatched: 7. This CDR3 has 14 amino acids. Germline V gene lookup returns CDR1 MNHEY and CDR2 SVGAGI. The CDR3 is CASSRDRTGSPLHF. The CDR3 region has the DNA TGTGCCAGCAGCCGGGACAGGACCGGTTCACCCCTCCACTTT.

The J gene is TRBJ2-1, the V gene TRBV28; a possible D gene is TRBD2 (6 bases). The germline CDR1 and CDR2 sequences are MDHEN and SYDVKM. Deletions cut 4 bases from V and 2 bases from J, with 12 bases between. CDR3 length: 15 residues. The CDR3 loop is CASSSKRATYNEQFF. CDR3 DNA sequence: TGTGCCAGCAGTTCCAAGCGGGCAACCTACAATGAGCAGTTCTTC. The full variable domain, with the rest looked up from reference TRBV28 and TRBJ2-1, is DVKVTQSSRYLVKRTGEKVFLECVQDMDHENMFWYRQDPGLGLRLIYFSYDVKMKEKGDIPEGYSVSREKKERFSLILESASTNQTSMYLCASSSKRATYNEQFFGPGTRLTVL.

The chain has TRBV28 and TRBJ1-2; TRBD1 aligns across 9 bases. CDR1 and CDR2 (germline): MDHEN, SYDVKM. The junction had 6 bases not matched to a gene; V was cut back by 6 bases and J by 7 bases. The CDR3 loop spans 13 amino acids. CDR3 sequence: CASRTGQGGGYTF. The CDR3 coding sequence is TGTGCCAGCAGGACGGGACAGGGTGGTGGCTACACCTTC.

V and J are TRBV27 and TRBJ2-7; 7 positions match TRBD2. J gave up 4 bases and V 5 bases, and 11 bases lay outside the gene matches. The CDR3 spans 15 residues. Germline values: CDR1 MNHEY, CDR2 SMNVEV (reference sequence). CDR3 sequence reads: CASSVRDGRIYEQYF. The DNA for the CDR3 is TGTGCCAGCAGTGTCCGGGACGGGAGGATATACGAGCAGTACTTC.

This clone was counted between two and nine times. The CDR3 protein is CASSWARQVRGPGAPLHF. The CDR3 DNA follows: TGTGCCAGCAGCTGGGCCCGACAGGTGCGGGGGCCGGGGGCACCCCTCCACTTT. This chain uses TRBV28 with TRBJ1-6; tentative D call: TRBD1 (6 bases). The germline V and J ends were trimmed by 6 bases and 11 bases, with 29 bases remaining between them. The CDR3 has 18 residues. Germline CDR1 reads MDHEN; CDR2 reads SYDVKM.

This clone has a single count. Here the CDR3 reads CASSVAGETLHF. The DNA of the CDR3 is TGTGCCAGTAGCGTCGCAGGGGAAACCCTCCACTTT. The gene calls are TRBV19 and TRBJ1-6; a weak D match, TRBD1 (6 bases). Germline CDR1 and CDR2: LNHDA and SQIVND (reference sequence). V lost 6 bases and J 14 bases, leaving 14 bases between the germline ends. This CDR3 spans 12 amino acids.

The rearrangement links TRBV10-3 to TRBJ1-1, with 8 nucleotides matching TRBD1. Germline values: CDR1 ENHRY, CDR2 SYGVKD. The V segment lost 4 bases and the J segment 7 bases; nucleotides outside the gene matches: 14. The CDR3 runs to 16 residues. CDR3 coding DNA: TGTGCCATCAGTGGGACCTATCAGGGGGCCGCCGATGAAGCTTTCTTT. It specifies CAISGTYQGAADEAFF.